The 10 T cell receptor beta chains listed next were all sequenced from one sample in a study of blood T cells in healthy people across ages. It was with a sample-barcoded 5' primer and a J-beta primer mix that a second PCR of about 6 to 12 cycles was run. MiXCR was run by TCRdb on the 5' RACE reads, yielding one entry per CDR3 protein. The table shows fewer than 1,000,000 distinct CDR3 sequences, with 40% to 50% occurring only once. Material: blood. The receptors originated from a man between 60 and 70 years old in good health.

Note on this clonotype: Given a much more abundant clone one base away, this may be a read error. The J gene is TRBJ2-4, the V gene TRBV6-2 or TRBV6-3, with 9 bases lining up with TRBD2. The J call could be wrong; TRBJ2-7 is a better fit for the DNA end. The CDR3 has 16 amino acids. The germline CDR1 and CDR2 sequences are MNHEY and SVGEGT. CDR3: CASSYIASGVAYEQYF. The CDR3 DNA sequence: TGTGCCAGCAGTTACATTGCTAGCGGGGTTGCCTACGAGCAGTACTTC.

This clonotype was detected only a few times. This chain uses TRBV5-1 with TRBJ1-4; D may be TRBD1 (5 bases). Germline-derived CDR1 and CDR2 are SGHRS and YFSETQ. Trimming cost V 7 bases and J 5 bases, with 18 bases left between them. The CDR3 sequence is 15 residues long. In DNA, the CDR3 is TGCGCCAGCCCCGAGACCGGGACGGAGAATGAAAAACTGTTTTTT. This translates into CASPETGTENEKLFF. The full variable domain, its missing parts supplied by reference TRBV5-1 and TRBJ1-4, is KAGVTQTPRYLIKTRGQQVTLSCSPISGHRSVSWYQQTPGQGLQFLFEYFSETQRNKGNFPGRFSGRQFSNSRSEMNVSTLELGDSALYLCASPETGTENEKLFFGSGTQLSVL.

This chain uses TRBV30 with TRBJ2-5; D unclear. From germline, CDR1 is GTSNPN and CDR2 SVGIG (reference sequence). V lost 3 bases to trimming and J lost 5 bases, with 4 bases between them. The CDR3 covers 10 residues. The CDR3 region has the DNA TGTGCCTGGAGGGGGGAGACCCAGTACTTC. Protein sequence: CAWRGETQYF. The full variable domain, with the rest looked up from reference TRBV30 and TRBJ2-5, is SQTIHQWPATLVQPVGSPLSLECTVEGTSNPNLYWYRQAAGRGLQLLFYSVGIGQISSEVPQNLSASRPQDRQFILSSKKLLLSDSGFYLCAWRGETQYFGPGTRLLVL.

The rearrangement uses TRBV5-1 and TRBJ2-1, with TRBD2 matching over 8 bases. J lost 2 bases, V lost 7 bases, and 5 bases had no gene match. The CDR3 contains 14 residues. Germline V gene data show CDR1 as SGHRS and CDR2 as YFSETQ. CDR3 bases: TGCGCCAGCCCCAGCGGGAGCCCCTACAATGAGCAGTTCTTC. It specifies CASPSGSPYNEQFF.

The CDR3 here is CAIRDRGVGTEAFF. The CDR3 bases are TGTGCCATCCGGGACAGGGGTGTAGGCACTGAAGCTTTCTTT. J is TRBJ1-1 and V is TRBV10-3, with 10 positions matching TRBD1. J lost 4 bases, V lost 8 bases, and 7 bases had no gene match. The CDR3 has 14 residues. Germline V gene data show CDR1 as ENHRY and CDR2 as SYGVKD.

Ten or more counts support this clonotype. V is TRBV20-1 and J is TRBJ2-5; 7 nucleotides align to TRBD1. Losses at the gene ends were 8 bases for V and 5 bases for J; bases not matched to a gene: 11. The CDR3 covers 13 residues. CDR1 and CDR2 from the germline V gene are DFQATT and SNEGSKA (reference sequence). The CDR3 protein is CSMEQGMIETQYF. In nucleotides, the CDR3 is TGCAGTATGGAACAGGGGATGATTGAGACCCAGTACTTC.

This chain connects TRBV7-2 to TRBJ2-5, with a weak D call TRBD2 (5 bases). The CDR3 covers 15 residues. Germline lookup yields CDR1 SGHTA and CDR2 FQGNSA. Trimming pared 4 bases from V and 5 bases from J, leaving 17 bases between. CDR3 protein: CASSSNNLASETQYF. CDR3 nucleotides: TGTGCCAGCAGCTCCAACAATCTAGCTTCGGAGACCCAGTACTTC. Filled out from reference TRBV7-2 and TRBJ2-5, the complete variable domain reads GAGVSQSPSNKVTEKGKDVELRCDPISGHTALYWYRQSLGQGLEFLIYFQGNSAPDKSGLPSDRFSAERTGGSVSTLTIQRTQQEDSAVYLCASSSNNLASETQYFGPGTRLLVL.

CDR3 loop: CASSVEVGSAYEQYF. The CDR3 coding sequence is TGTGCCAGCAGCGTAGAGGTAGGGTCGGCCTACGAGCAGTACTTC. V usage is TRBV9 and J usage is TRBJ2-7; D is unresolved. V shed 0 bases and J shed 2 bases, with 12 bases lying between them. The CDR3 extends over 15 amino acids. Germline lookup yields CDR1 SGDLS and CDR2 YYNGEE.

This chain uses TRBV7-2 with TRBJ2-5; possibly TRBD1 or TRBD2 for D (5 bases each). Per the germline V gene, CDR1 is SGHTA and CDR2 is FQGNSA. This CDR3 spans 14 amino acids. V was pared by 3 bases and J by 9 bases, with 17 bases between. The CDR3 region is CASSFGTKMGAQYF. The CDR3, as DNA: TGTGCCAGCAGCTTTGGGACCAAAATGGGGGCCCAGTACTTC.

Concerning this clonotype: Being one base from a much bigger clone, this may be a read error. The V gene is TRBV7-9, the J gene TRBJ2-4; TRBD1 agrees at 11 bases. The germline CDR1 and CDR2 sequences are SEHNR and FQNEAQ (reference sequence). The CDR3 covers 17 residues. DNA of the CDR3: TGTGCCGGCAGCTTGGGGGACAGGGGGGGACCCAAAAACATTCAGTACTTC. Its translation: CAGSLGDRGGPKNIQYF.